These 6 T cell receptor beta chains share one sample of origin, sequenced in a study of identical twins. TCRdb recomputed calls from the 5' RACE reads with MiXCR, one row per CDR3 protein. The sample has 600,000 to 700,000 distinct CDR3 sequences; around 20% are singletons. The sample was also linked to a second study, of T cells expressing NK-cell markers.

The sample taken for sequencing was PBMCs. These receptor sequences come from a woman between 18 and 29 years old in good health.

This clonotype has just a few counts. CDR3 region: CASSGGQQETQYF. The CDR3 bases are TGTGCCAGCTCCGGAGGACAACAAGAGACCCAGTACTTC. The chain joins TRBV18 to TRBJ2-5; the D call may be TRBD1 or TRBD2 (5 bases each). The germline V gene encodes CDR1 KGHSH and CDR2 LQKENI. The CDR3 spans 13 residues. Trimming pared 6 bases from V and 2 bases from J, leaving 10 bases between.

This clonotype was seen a handful of times. The V gene is TRBV20-1, the J gene TRBJ1-2; TRBD1 agrees at 8 bases. This CDR3 region has 14 residues. V was pared by 3 bases and J by 5 bases, with 8 bases of the junction left unmatched. Looked up from germline, CDR1 is DFQATT and CDR2 is SNEGSKA (reference sequence). The CDR3 spells CSARGDRKEYGYTF. The CDR3 DNA follows: TGCAGTGCTAGGGGGGACAGGAAAGAATATGGCTACACCTTC.

The chain is built from TRBV5-1 and TRBJ2-1; D possibly corresponds to TRBD2 (5 bases). The CDR3 has 13 amino acids. Per germline, CDR1 SGHRS and CDR2 YFSETQ. V lost 4 bases to trimming and J lost 4 bases, with 9 bases between them. The CDR3 coding sequence is TGCGCCAGCAGCCAACTAGGGTACAATGAGCAGTTCTTC. This sequence encodes CASSQLGYNEQFF. Based on the CDR3 plus reference TRBV5-1 and TRBJ2-1, the full variable domain is KAGVTQTPRYLIKTRGQQVTLSCSPISGHRSVSWYQQTPGQGLQFLFEYFSETQRNKGNFPGRFSGRQFSNSRSEMNVSTLELGDSALYLCASSQLGYNEQFFGPGTRLTVL.

Regarding this clonotype: The junction departs from germline at one end; a sequencing error may be responsible. This CDR3 reads CASILAPGANVLTF. The CDR3 coding sequence is TGCGCCAGCATCTTGGCCCCTGGGGCCAACGTCCTGACTTTC. This rearrangement joins TRBV5-1 to TRBJ2-6, with D hard to call. This CDR3 contains 14 residues. CDR1 SGHRS and CDR2 YFSETQ come from the germline V gene.

There are a few counts of this clonotype. This CDR3 reads CASSLVSPSTDTQYF. The CDR3 bases are TGTGCCAGCAGCTTGGTGTCGCCCAGCACAGATACGCAGTATTTT. The chain combines TRBV5-5 with TRBJ2-3; D not certain. The CDR3 is 15 amino acids. Germline CDR1 and CDR2: SGHKS and YYEKEE (reference sequence). Trimming took 0 bases from V and 0 from J, leaving 8 bases between them. Complete variable domain (other parts from reference TRBV5-5 and TRBJ2-3): DAGVTQSPTHLIKTRGQQVTLRCSPISGHKSVSWYQQVLGQGPQFIFQYYEKEERGRGNFPDRFSARQFPNYSSELNVNALLLGDSALYLCASSLVSPSTDTQYFGPGTRLTVL.

The V and J genes are TRBV5-1 and TRBJ2-1, with D possibly being TRBD1 or TRBD2 (5 bases each). Trimming shortened V by 5 bases and J by 5 bases, and 14 bases separated the two germline ends. CDR3 length equals 14 residues. In germline, CDR1 is SGHRS, CDR2 YFSETQ. CDR3 sequence: CASSRPGPDNEQFF. The DNA of the CDR3 is TGCGCCAGCAGTCGTCCGGGGCCCGACAATGAGCAGTTCTTC.